The rows below give T cell receptor beta chains drawn from one sample of a study of blood T cell repertoires in COVID-19. TCRdb's copy holds only in-frame clones and misses some; the assay was immunoSEQ multiplex PCR. The sample includes tens of thousands of clones, 88% of them seen just once. The source material was peripheral blood. The source is a man between 60 and 75 years old with active COVID-19. The CDR3 runs from the conserved cysteine through the conserved F or W. Fields, in order: D gene, clone size, J gene, V gene, CDR3 protein, CDR3 DNA. The D gene is left open where the match is weak. Clone sizes are given selectively: once, few, many, or a class where the clone is expanded.

d_call: -
clone_size: -
j_call: TRBJ1-1
v_call: TRBV29-1
cdr3_aa: CSGGEMNTEAFF
cdr3_nt: TGCAGCGGGGGGGAGATGAACACTGAAGCTTTCTTT

d_call: -
clone_size: -
j_call: TRBJ2-2
v_call: TRBV12-3/TRBV12-4
cdr3_aa: CASSSQIGELFF
cdr3_nt: TGTGCCAGCAGCTCCCAGATCGGGGAGCTGTTTTTT

d_call: -
clone_size: few
j_call: TRBJ2-5
v_call: TRBV5-4
cdr3_aa: CASSLGSGLQETQYF
cdr3_nt: TGTGCCAGCAGCTTGGGCAGCGGGCTCCAAGAGACCCAGTACTTC

d_call: -
clone_size: -
j_call: TRBJ1-2
v_call: TRBV6-5
cdr3_aa: CASRAQNYGYTF
cdr3_nt: TGTGCCAGCAGGGCACAGAACTATGGCTACACCTTC

d_call: -
clone_size: -
j_call: TRBJ1-5
v_call: TRBV28
cdr3_aa: CASSPPQGMSNQPQHF
cdr3_nt: TGTGCCAGCAGTCCCCCTCAGGGGATGAGCAATCAGCCCCAGCATTTT

d_call: -
clone_size: -
j_call: TRBJ1-3
v_call: TRBV20-1
cdr3_aa: CSAAGGNTIYF
cdr3_nt: TGCAGTGCTGCCGGCGGGAACACCATATATTTT

d_call: -
clone_size: -
j_call: TRBJ1-1
v_call: TRBV3-1/TRBV3-2
cdr3_aa: CASSPLGGVTEAFF
cdr3_nt: TGTGCCAGCAGCCCTTTAGGAGGGGTCACTGAAGCTTTCTTT

d_call: TRBD1
clone_size: -
j_call: TRBJ2-2
v_call: TRBV6-2/TRBV6-3
cdr3_aa: CASSEDRANTGELFF
cdr3_nt: TGTGCCAGCAGTGAGGACAGGGCGAACACCGGGGAGCTGTTTTTT

d_call: -
clone_size: -
j_call: TRBJ1-1
v_call: TRBV9
cdr3_aa: CASSVADTEAFF
cdr3_nt: TGTGCCAGCAGCGTAGCGGACACTGAAGCTTTCTTT

d_call: TRBD1
clone_size: -
j_call: TRBJ1-1
v_call: TRBV9
cdr3_aa: CASSEDWTGNTEAFF
cdr3_nt: TGTGCCAGCAGCGAAGACTGGACAGGCAACACTGAAGCTTTCTTT

d_call: -
clone_size: once
j_call: TRBJ2-1
v_call: TRBV6-5
cdr3_aa: CASSYRGIHGEQFF
cdr3_nt: TGTGCCAGCAGTTACCGGGGGATCCACGGTGAGCAGTTCTTC

d_call: -
clone_size: -
j_call: TRBJ2-2
v_call: TRBV10-1
cdr3_aa: CASQKGTGVNGELFF
cdr3_nt: TGCGCCAGCCAAAAGGGGACGGGAGTGAACGGGGAGCTGTTTTTT